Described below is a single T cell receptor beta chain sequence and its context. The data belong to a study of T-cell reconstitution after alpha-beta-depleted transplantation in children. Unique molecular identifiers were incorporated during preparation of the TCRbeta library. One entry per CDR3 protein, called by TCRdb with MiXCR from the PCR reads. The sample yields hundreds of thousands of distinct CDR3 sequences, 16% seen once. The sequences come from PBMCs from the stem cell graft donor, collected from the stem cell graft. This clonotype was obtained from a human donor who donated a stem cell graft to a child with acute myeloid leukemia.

The chain's CDR3 is CASSPYLQAEKLFF. DNA of the CDR3: TGTGCCAGCAGCCCGTACCTTCAGGCTGAAAAACTGTTTTTT. The chain is built from TRBV11-2 and TRBJ1-4; D call uncertain. CDR1 is SGHAT, CDR2 FQNNGV, per germline. Trimming stripped 5 bases from V and 7 bases from J, with 14 bases between. The CDR3 spans 14 residues.